The 14 T cell receptor beta chains in this list originate from one sample, sequenced in a study of cytomegalovirus exposure and HLA in healthy donors. Vbeta (60) and Jbeta (13) primers were used in the PCR. The assay was immunoSEQ multiplex PCR, and TCRdb's table has in-frame clones only and misses some. The sample has about 97,000 clones, around 80% seen once. The sequencing input was PBMCs. These receptors all stem from a male donor in good health and CMV-seropositive.

This chain connects TRBV2 to TRBJ1-5; D possibly corresponds to TRBD1 (6 bases). Germline V gene sequence: CDR1 SNHLY, CDR2 FYNNEI. There are 15 residues in the CDR3. V was trimmed by 8 bases and J by 0 bases, leaving 14 bases between them. In nucleotides, the CDR3 is TGTGCCAGCGCCGGACAGCTTTATAGCAATCAGCCCCAGCATTTT. Protein: CASAGQLYSNQPQHF. Drawing the rest from reference TRBV2 and TRBJ1-5, the complete variable domain is EPEVTQTPSHQVTQMGQEVILRCVPISNHLYFYWYRQILGQKVEFLVSFYNNEISEKSEIFDDQFSVERPDGSNFTLKIRSTKLEDSAMYFCASAGQLYSNQPQHFGDGTRLSIL.

The chain has TRBV19 and TRBJ2-7; 9 nucleotides agree with TRBD1. V was clipped by 6 bases and J by 0 bases; unmatched bases: 9. The CDR3 spans 16 residues. Per germline, CDR1 LNHDA and CDR2 SQIVND (reference sequence). The CDR3 DNA is TGTGCCAGTAGATATTCCGGGACAGGGACCTCCTACGAGCAGTACTTC. Its translation is CASRYSGTGTSYEQYF.

This clone has a single count. The genes are TRBV2 and TRBJ2-7; D might be TRBD2 (6 bases). The CDR3 contains 14 residues. The V gene's germline CDR1 is SNHLY and CDR2 FYNNEI. V was clipped by 1 base and J by 2 bases, with 9 bases between them. CDR3 residues: CASSEEREPYEQYF. CDR3 nucleotides: TGTGCCAGCAGTGAAGAACGGGAGCCCTACGAGCAGTACTTC.

The chain carries TRBV6-5 and TRBJ1-2; 7 bases fit TRBD1. J lost 4 bases, V lost 4 bases, and 9 bases had no gene match. This CDR3 is built from 15 residues. The germline gives CDR1 MNHEY, CDR2 SVGAGI. CDR3 loop: CASSLSTGSGYGYTF. CDR3 in DNA: TGTGCCAGCAGTTTATCGACAGGGTCGGGCTATGGCTACACCTTC.

The chain recombines TRBV5-6 with TRBJ2-5; D is unresolved. The germline CDR1 and CDR2 sequences are SGHDT and YYEEEE. CDR3 size: 15 residues. V lost 1 base, J lost 2 bases, and 12 bases lay in between. The CDR3 protein is CASSLKPGGQETQYF. CDR3 sequence (DNA): TGTGCCAGCAGCTTGAAGCCGGGTGGACAAGAGACCCAGTACTTC.

This clone was observed a single time. The chain couples TRBV10-3 to TRBJ2-3, with 7 bases fitting TRBD1. The CDR3 runs to 14 residues. Trimming at V came to 4 bases and at J to 2 bases, leaving 3 bases not matched to a gene. Germline lookup yields CDR1 ENHRY and CDR2 SYGVKD. The CDR3 here is CAISGDRHTDTQYF. CDR3 nucleotide sequence: TGTGCCATCAGTGGGGACAGACACACAGATACGCAGTATTTT.

Of note for this clone: Other nucleotide sequences in the sample specify the same CDR3. This sequence joins TRBV6-5 and TRBJ1-1; 9 positions agree with TRBD1. Germline CDR1 MNHEY, CDR2 SVGAGI. The CDR3 spans 16 residues. Losses at the gene ends were 2 bases for V and 4 bases for J; bases not matched to a gene: 8. This CDR3 reads CASSYGKGQGGTEAFF. CDR3 sequence (DNA): TGTGCCAGCAGTTACGGGAAGGGACAGGGAGGCACTGAAGCTTTCTTT.

The count of this clone is one. V gene TRBV7-2 combines with J gene TRBJ1-5; 7 bases map to TRBD1. Germline V gene data show CDR1 as SGHTA and CDR2 as FQGNSA. Losses at the gene ends were 1 base for V and 7 bases for J; bases not matched to a gene: 7. This CDR3 has 15 residues. The CDR3 sequence: CASSLGQGSWQPQHF. As DNA, the CDR3 is TGTGCCAGCAGCTTAGGACAGGGATCTTGGCAGCCCCAGCATTTT.

This rearrangement joins TRBV6-5 to TRBJ1-1; 10 nucleotides align to TRBD1. Germline V gene lookup returns CDR1 MNHEY and CDR2 SVGAGI. V lost 4 bases and J lost 1; bases outside the gene matches: 0. The CDR3 extends over 14 amino acids. The CDR3 here is CASSWDRGNTEAFF. The CDR3 DNA follows: TGTGCCAGCAGTTGGGACAGGGGGAACACTGAAGCTTTCTTT.

The chain combines TRBV7-8 with TRBJ1-1; TRBD1 might be the D (5 bases). Germline lookup yields CDR1 SGHVS and CDR2 FQNEAQ. V dropped 0 bases and J dropped 8 bases, with 10 bases sitting between them. This CDR3 is 13 amino acids long. The CDR3 DNA sequence: TGTGCCAGCAGCTTAGCCGGGGGGGTCGAAGCTTTCTTT. This encodes CASSLAGGVEAFF.

This clone was counted once. This chain joins TRBV30 and TRBJ2-3; 7 bases map to TRBD1. The germline V gene encodes CDR1 GTSNPN and CDR2 SVGIG (reference sequence). The trim removed 3 bases at V and 3 bases at J, leaving 9 bases unmatched. This CDR3 has 15 residues. In DNA, the CDR3 is TGTGCCTGGAGCAAACAGGGGTACGGGACAGATACGCAGTATTTT. Protein: CAWSKQGYGTDTQYF.

The V call is TRBV5-4, the J call TRBJ1-1; 8 nucleotides match TRBD1. There are 13 residues in the CDR3. The ends lost 3 bases at V and 10 bases at J; junction bases unmatched: 8. The germline V gene has CDR1 SGHNT and CDR2 YYREEE (reference sequence). CDR3 in amino acids: CASSSAGGPGAFF. The CDR3 DNA follows: TGTGCCAGCAGCTCCGCAGGGGGCCCAGGAGCTTTCTTT.

The rearrangement links TRBV5-1 to TRBJ2-7; a possible D gene is TRBD1 (5 bases). The CDR3 loop spans 14 amino acids. The germline V gene has CDR1 SGHRS and CDR2 YFSETQ. V lost 4 bases to trimming and J lost 2 bases, with 13 bases between them. CDR3 region: CASSLRVETYEQYF. CDR3 DNA: TGCGCCAGCAGCCTCAGGGTGGAGACCTACGAGCAGTACTTC.

Notes on this clone: In the same sample, other DNA sequences code for this CDR3. The genes are TRBV29-1 and TRBJ1-5; no reliable D call. This CDR3 is built from 15 residues. CDR1 is SQVTM and CDR2 is ANQGSEA in the germline V gene. The ends were cut back, 6 bases at V and 2 bases at J, with 17 bases in the middle. CDR3 bases: TGCAGCGTGCGGACGGAGGGCACTGGCAATCAGCCCCAGCATTTT. Translated: CSVRTEGTGNQPQHF.